The following is a T cell receptor (beta chain) sequence with its context. Which antigen it targets is not known. The record has no base qualities; no much larger clone is one base away. Relative to germline, V is missing 5 bases and J is missing 2 bases, with 8 bases of the junction outside any gene match. The cysteine opens and the phenylalanine closes a CDR3 of 14 amino acids. Of the read, only the CDR3 DNA is kept; its 42 bases are in frame from base 1. Via the germline V gene (reference sequence), CDR1 is GTSNPN and CDR2 SVGIG. This entry is derived from a study of blood T cell repertoires in COVID-19 (dated by TCRdb to 2020 to 2022). About the full investigation: Collaborator samples came from the United States, Italy and Spain and covered acute and convalescent phases of COVID-19. The prospective study material was composed of cDNA or gDNA derived from T cells, B-cell-depleted T cells, or PBMCs. Subjects who had been exposed to COVID-19, were actively infected with it, or had recovered from it provided the deeply sampled blood TCRbeta repertoires that made up the dataset. The repertoires were made available in a free public database intended to serve as a resource for research on the immune response to SARS-CoV-2. The samples were drawn from the first 160 participants of the ongoing ImmuneRACE study and from some 1,300 subjects provided by 6 global collaborators. Nearly every sample came with metadata listing a de-identified subject ID, COVID-19 status, age in years and sex. Where HLA class I and class II types were available, the types were taken from metadata supplied by the sample provider, not from assay-based typing. Broad study findings and their caveats: Clinical and demographic metadata were provided uncurated, with the amount varying by source and participant.

TCRbeta CDR3 regions were amplified from genomic DNA using the immunoSEQ Assay, a bias-controlled multiplex PCR. The study's processing was this. Within the assay, amplification of reference gene primers was used to estimate how many nucleated cells each sample contained. To quantify the absolute abundance of each unique TCRbeta CDR3 rearrangement, sequence reads were collapsed and filtered. Productive Simpson clonality was computed per sample as the square root of Simpson's diversity index over productive rearrangements. TCRdb's version of the immuneACCESS table is confined to in-frame rearrangements and falls short of the full clone set. An unresolved V gene accounts for under half of the shortfall where checked; the remainder is of unknown origin. Clone size and the V and J calls come from that table; the DNA yielded D and trimming. The sample table contains fewer than 500,000 clones; only one count was recorded for 80% to 90% of them. The top ten clones comprise 4.3% of the sample.

Whole blood was collected in K2EDTA tubes by collaborating institutions according to the institutions' own protocols. For TCRbeta analysis, collaborators shipped samples as frozen whole blood, isolated PBMCs, or DNA extracted from either of those sample types. Recombination connected TRBV30 to TRBJ2-5, with 7 junctional bases fitting TRBD2. Sequenced input: peripheral blood. The origin of this receptor is a woman aged 25 to 39 with acute or convalescent COVID-19. CDR3 reads: CAWASTSAQETQYF. The DNA reads TGTGCCTGGGCGAGTACTAGCGCTCAAGAGACCCAGTACTTC.